This TCR beta chain was sequenced for a study of T cell repertoires in cytomegalovirus infection. The wider study: Selection of CMV epitopes for the study included recently identified HLA-C-restricted and well-studied HLA-B-restricted ones. CMV infection together with matching HLA type was indicated by public TCR beta signatures. General study findings and limits: Carriers of CMV plus the relevant HLA were identified by cumulative public TCR beta family frequency. Ex vivo responses were dominated by HLA-C-restricted CMV-specific TCR beta clonotypes.

This CDR3 comprises 13 residues. Germline V lookup: CDR1 SEHNR, CDR2 FQNEAQ (reference sequence). The V end was cut by 1 base, the J end by 4 bases, with 7 bases between. MiXCR, run by TCRdb on the reads, gives a single entry per CDR3 protein. The sample contains 150,000 to 200,000 distinct CDR3 sequences, about 22% of which appear only once. About this clonotype itself: As yet, its antigen is unknown.

The material was CD8+ T cells from cultured PBMCs, obtained from culture after CMV antigen stimulation. The receptor was derived from a human donor in good health (CMV status not recorded). Some clones in this sample may be carry-over from other donors' samples. This chain connects TRBV7-9 to TRBJ1-2; no definite D call. The CDR3 reads CASSLVTVYGYTF. The DNA of the CDR3 is TGTGCCAGCAGCTTAGTGACGGTCTATGGCTACACCTTC. The full variable domain, rest sourced from reference TRBV7-9 and TRBJ1-2, is DTGVSQNPRHKITKRGQNVTFRCDPISEHNRLYWYRQTLGQGPEFLTYFQNEAQLEKSRLLSDRFSAERPKGSFSTLEIQRTEQGDSAMYLCASSLVTVYGYTFGSGTRLTVV.